Shown below are 5 T cell receptor beta chains from a single sample sequenced in a study of cytomegalovirus exposure and HLA in healthy donors (TCRdb year 2017). Libraries were constructed by the immunoSEQ multiplex PCR assay. For the multiplex PCR, a mixture combining 60 forward primers for TCR Vbeta segments and 13 reverse primers for TCR Jbeta segments was used. The table was pulled from immuneACCESS by TCRdb, which kept in-frame rearrangements only. Such tables lose some clones; where checked, under half of the loss comes from unresolved V genes, and the rest has no known cause. The sample table shows 140,000 to 150,000 clones, and around three quarters are seen once. The ten top clones hold roughly 2.1% of the sample. Material for sequencing was PBMCs. These receptors all come from a man aged 40-49 years in good health and CMV-seronegative.

The V gene is TRBV19, the J gene TRBJ1-1, with 9 bases identical to TRBD1. V trimming: 6 bases; J trimming: 6 bases; junction bases outside the gene matches: 5. CDR1 LNHDA and CDR2 SQIVND come from the germline V gene (reference sequence). The CDR3 covers 13 residues. CDR3 nucleotide sequence: TGTGCCAGTAGACAGGGGGCTTGGTCTGAAGCTTTCTTT. This encodes CASRQGAWSEAFF.

This chain uses TRBV20-1 with TRBJ2-3, with a tentative D call TRBD2 (5 bases). The V end lost 6 bases, the J end lost 9 bases, and 13 bases lay between the germline ends. CDR1 is DFQATT and CDR2 is SNEGSKA in the germline V gene (reference sequence). The CDR3 sequence is 11 residues long. Written as DNA, the CDR3 is TGCAGTGCCCCCGACGGGGAGACGCAGTATTTT. Protein sequence: CSAPDGETQYF.

The rearrangement links TRBV10-2 to TRBJ2-5; TRBD2 matches at 10 bases. This CDR3 has 13 amino acids. Germline trimming cut 6 bases from V and 5 bases from J; bases unmatched to any gene: 3. Germline V gives CDR1 WSHSY, CDR2 SAAADI. The chain's CDR3 is CASRLAGEETQYF. The CDR3 DNA reads TGCGCCAGCAGGCTAGCGGGGGAGGAGACCCAGTACTTC.

The chain has TRBV28 and TRBJ1-4, with a possible D match to TRBD1 (5 bases). V was clipped by 5 bases and J by 4 bases, with 14 bases between them. CDR1 and CDR2 (germline): MDHEN, SYDVKM. The CDR3 loop spans 15 amino acids. In DNA, the CDR3 is TGTGCCAGCAGTGTCCCAGGGCAGGATAATGAAAAACTGTTTTTT. Its translation is CASSVPGQDNEKLFF.

The rearrangement uses TRBV2 and TRBJ1-2, with D tentatively TRBD1 (6 bases). The CDR3 spans 14 residues. V dropped 6 bases and J dropped 0 bases, with 11 bases sitting between them. CDR1 and CDR2 from the germline V gene are SNHLY and FYNNEI. The CDR3 region has the DNA TGTGCCAGCAGACAGGGATCCTCTAACTATGGCTACACCTTC. Its translation is CASRQGSSNYGYTF.